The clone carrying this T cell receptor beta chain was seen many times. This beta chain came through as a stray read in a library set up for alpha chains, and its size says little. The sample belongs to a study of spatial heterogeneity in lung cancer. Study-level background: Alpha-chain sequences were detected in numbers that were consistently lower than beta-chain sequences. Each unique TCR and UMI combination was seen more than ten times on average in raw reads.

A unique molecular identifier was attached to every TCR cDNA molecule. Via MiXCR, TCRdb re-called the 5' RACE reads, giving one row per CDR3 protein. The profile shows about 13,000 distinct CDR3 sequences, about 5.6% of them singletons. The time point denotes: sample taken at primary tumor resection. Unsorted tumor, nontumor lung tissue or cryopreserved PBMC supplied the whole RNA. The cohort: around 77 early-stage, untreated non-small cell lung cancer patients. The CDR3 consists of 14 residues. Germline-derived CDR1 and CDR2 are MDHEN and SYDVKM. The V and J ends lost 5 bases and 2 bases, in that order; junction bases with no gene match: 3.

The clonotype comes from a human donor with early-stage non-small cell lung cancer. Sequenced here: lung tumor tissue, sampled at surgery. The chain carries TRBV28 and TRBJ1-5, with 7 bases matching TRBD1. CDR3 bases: TGTGCCAGCAGTCCAGGGACAGGCAATCAGCCCCAGCATTTT. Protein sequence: CASSPGTGNQPQHF. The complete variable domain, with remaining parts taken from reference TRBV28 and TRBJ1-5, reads DVKVTQSSRYLVKRTGEKVFLECVQDMDHENMFWYRQDPGLGLRLIYFSYDVKMKEKGDIPEGYSVSREKKERFSLILESASTNQTSMYLCASSPGTGNQPQHFGDGTRLSIL.